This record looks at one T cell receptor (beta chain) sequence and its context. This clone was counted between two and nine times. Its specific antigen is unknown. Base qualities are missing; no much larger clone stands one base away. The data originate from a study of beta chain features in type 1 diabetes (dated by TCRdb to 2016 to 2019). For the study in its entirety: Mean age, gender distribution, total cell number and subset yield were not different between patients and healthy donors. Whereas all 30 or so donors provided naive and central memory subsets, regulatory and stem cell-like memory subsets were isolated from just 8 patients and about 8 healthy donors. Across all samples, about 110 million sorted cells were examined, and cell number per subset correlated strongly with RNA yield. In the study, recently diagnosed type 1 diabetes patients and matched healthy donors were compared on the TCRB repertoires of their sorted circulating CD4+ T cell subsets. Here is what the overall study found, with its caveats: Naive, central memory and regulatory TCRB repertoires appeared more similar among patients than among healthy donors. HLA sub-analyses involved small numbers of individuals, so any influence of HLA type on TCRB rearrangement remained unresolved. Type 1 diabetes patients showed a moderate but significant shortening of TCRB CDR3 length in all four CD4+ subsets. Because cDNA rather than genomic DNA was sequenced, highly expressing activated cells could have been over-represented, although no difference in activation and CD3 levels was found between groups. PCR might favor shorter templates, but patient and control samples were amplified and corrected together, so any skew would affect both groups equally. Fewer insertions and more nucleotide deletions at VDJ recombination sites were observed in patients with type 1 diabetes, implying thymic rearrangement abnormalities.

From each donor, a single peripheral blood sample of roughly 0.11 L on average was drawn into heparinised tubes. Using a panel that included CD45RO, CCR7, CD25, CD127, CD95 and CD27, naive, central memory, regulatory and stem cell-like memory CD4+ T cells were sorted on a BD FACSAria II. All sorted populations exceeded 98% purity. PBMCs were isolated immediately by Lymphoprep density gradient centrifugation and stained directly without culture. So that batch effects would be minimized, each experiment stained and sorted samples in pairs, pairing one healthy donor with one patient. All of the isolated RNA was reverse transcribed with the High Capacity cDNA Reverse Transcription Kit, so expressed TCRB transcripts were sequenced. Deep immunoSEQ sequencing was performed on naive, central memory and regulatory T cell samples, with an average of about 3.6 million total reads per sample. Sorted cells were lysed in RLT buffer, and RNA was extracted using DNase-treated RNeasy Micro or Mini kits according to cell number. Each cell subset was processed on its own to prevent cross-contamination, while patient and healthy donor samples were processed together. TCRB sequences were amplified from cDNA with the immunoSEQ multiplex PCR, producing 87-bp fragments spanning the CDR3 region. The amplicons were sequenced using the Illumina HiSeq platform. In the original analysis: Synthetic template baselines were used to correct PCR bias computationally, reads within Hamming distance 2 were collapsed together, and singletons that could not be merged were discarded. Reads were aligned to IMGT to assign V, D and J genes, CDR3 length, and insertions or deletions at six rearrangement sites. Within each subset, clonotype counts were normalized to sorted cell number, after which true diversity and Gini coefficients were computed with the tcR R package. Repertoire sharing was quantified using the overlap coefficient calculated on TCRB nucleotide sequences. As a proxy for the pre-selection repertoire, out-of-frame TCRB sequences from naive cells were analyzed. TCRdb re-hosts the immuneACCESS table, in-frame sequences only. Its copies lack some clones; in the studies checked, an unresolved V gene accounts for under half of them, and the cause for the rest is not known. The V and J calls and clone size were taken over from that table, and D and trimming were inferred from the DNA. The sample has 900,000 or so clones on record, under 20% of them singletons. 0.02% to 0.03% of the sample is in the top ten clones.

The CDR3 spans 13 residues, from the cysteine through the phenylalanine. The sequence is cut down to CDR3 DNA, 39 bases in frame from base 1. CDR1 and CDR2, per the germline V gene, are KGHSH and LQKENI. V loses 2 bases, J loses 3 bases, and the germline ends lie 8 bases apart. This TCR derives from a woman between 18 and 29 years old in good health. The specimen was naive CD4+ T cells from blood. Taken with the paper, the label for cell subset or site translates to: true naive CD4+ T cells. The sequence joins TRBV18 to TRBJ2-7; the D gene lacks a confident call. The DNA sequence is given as TGTGCCAGCTCACCAGCCACTTTCTACGAGCAGTACTTC. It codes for CASSPATFYEQYF.